Sequencing of this T cell receptor beta chain was carried out in a study of shared clonotypes between healthy human individuals (dated by TCRdb to the early 2020s). Regarding the study in general: A few men and two women, aged 18 to 49 years, made up the cohort. Per donor, three plates each were used for CD4 naive and CD4 memory, two for CD8 naive, and one for CD8 memory. To estimate repertoire size and how much clonotypes are shared between individuals, the study performed deep sequencing of blood TCR repertoires from roughly five healthy adults. To increase sequencing depth and limit assay-specific biases, TCR repertoire library preparation and sequencing were carried out by different laboratories using diverse techniques. Per donor, leukapheresis produced somewhere between about 0.9 and 10 billion PBMCs. The paper's findings and limits, for the study overall: Based on pairwise subsampling, the degree of clonotype sharing among donors was expected to be affected by sequencing depth. Higher generation probabilities were observed for clonotypes shared by all four sorted-subset donors than for non-shared clonotypes. Even with the large sequencing depth, rarefaction of the sorted-subset datasets indicated that sequencing was incomplete. When four donors were compared, the shared fraction of clonotypes was about 5.5% for naive CD4, roughly 3.4% for naive CD8, more than 2% for memory CD4, and 0.4% for memory CD8. Larger estimated clonotype richness was generally found for naive subsets than for memory subsets. The small number of donors limited the genetic and exposure-history diversity represented. Sampling was limited to blood, and TCR repertoires in tissue likely differ from TCR repertoires in blood.

As regards this clone: Its antigen target is currently unknown. No base-level quality is on record; no much larger clone is a single base apart.

Using the deep immunoSEQ assay, multiplex PCR amplified TCR CDR3 regions from genomic DNA. Genomic DNA extracted from each cell subset was distributed evenly over all wells of several immunoSEQ 96-well plates, and each plate served as one replicate. Each replicate PCR for sorted subsets received around 200 ng genomic DNA, equal to about 29,000 T cell genomes. The purified libraries were quantified using a Qubit 3.0 fluorometer, sized with a Bioanalyzer 2100, and then quantified again using the KAPA Library Quantification kit. A separate single-read 150-cycle Illumina NextSeq 550 flow cell was used to sequence each immunoSEQ 96-well plate. As for how the authors treated the data: Because the immunoSEQ output held only junctional sequences and lacked quality scores, the filtering could not match the filtering applied to full-length reads. To assign V/J genes and CDR3, sequences were annotated against IMGT germline references using PyIR, a Python wrapper for IgBLAST v1.9. Reads were filtered out if the reads had weak V/J assignments (E-value above 1e-6), no CDR3, stop codons, out-of-frame junctions, or ambiguous translated residues. V3J clonotypes were defined as sequences sharing the same inferred V gene, J gene, and CDR3 amino acid sequence. The percentage overlap between two repertoires was calculated by dividing the number of shared unique clonotypes by the size of the smaller repertoire. Repertoire richness was assessed with RTK rarefaction, the Chao1 estimator, and Recon v2.1 estimates of unobserved clonotypes. Generation probabilities were computed with OLGA for all TCRbeta clonotypes obtained by the gDNA method from several donors. TCRdb took this table from immuneACCESS and kept in-frame rearrangements with V and J called. Such tables lack part of the clones; where checked against another copy, unresolved V genes explain under half of the gap, and the rest is unexplained. V and J calls and clone size are those listed in that table; D and trimming were worked out from the DNA. This sample lists millions of clones; roughly 93% were detected once. 0.35% to 0.5% of the sample is taken by the ten largest.

The donors were healthy, HIV-negative adults with no recently reported acute infections or vaccinations. Only Caucasian adults living in Nashville, Tennessee, USA were represented among the donors. CD4+ T cells were enriched through magnetic negative selection, after which naive cells were positively selected on CD45RA and the remaining negative fraction served as the memory subset. Blood was collected by leukapheresis, and PBMCs were isolated by Ficoll-Histopaque density gradient centrifugation and then cryopreserved in liquid nitrogen vapor phase. Purity and quantity of every magnetically sorted T cell population were checked by analytical flow cytometry. Genomic DNA was isolated from every sorted fraction and measured by UV absorbance on a Nanodrop 2000c. V is reduced by 1 base and J by 6 bases, leaving a spacing of 8 bases between them. The CDR3 goes from the cysteine to the phenylalanine over 12 residues. Only the CDR3 region is kept as DNA, spanning 36 bases read in frame from base 1. Sequences SGHDT (CDR1) and YYEEEE (CDR2) are obtained from the germline V gene.

This TCR was recovered from a man between 18 and 29 years old in good health. Some clones in this sample may be carry-over from other donors' samples. Recombination linked TRBV5-6 to TRBJ2-7, with no D gene named confidently. The sequencing input was naive CD4+ T cells from PBMCs. The sample's cell subset or site, from its label and the paper: CD45RA+ positively selected. The CDR3 here reads CASSLYSGEQYF. The DNA reads TGTGCCAGCAGCTTGTACTCCGGCGAGCAGTACTTC. Where the CDR3 stops, the reference TRBV5-6 and TRBJ2-7 genes take over; the full variable domain is DAGVTQSPTHLIKTRGQQVTLRCSPKSGHDTVSWYQQALGQGPQFIFQYYEEEERQRGNFPDRFSGHQFPNYSSELNVNALLLGDSALYLCASSLYSGEQYFGPGTRLTVT.